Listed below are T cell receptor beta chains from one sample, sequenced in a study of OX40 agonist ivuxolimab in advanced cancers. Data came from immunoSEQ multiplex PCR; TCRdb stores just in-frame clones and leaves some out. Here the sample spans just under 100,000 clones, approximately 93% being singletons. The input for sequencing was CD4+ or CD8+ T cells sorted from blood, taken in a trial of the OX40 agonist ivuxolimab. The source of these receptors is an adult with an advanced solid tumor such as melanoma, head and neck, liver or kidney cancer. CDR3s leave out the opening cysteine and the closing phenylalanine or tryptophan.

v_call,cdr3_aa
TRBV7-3,ASSGPGLGNTGELF
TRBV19,ASSMRGRLGYT
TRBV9,ASSGPLGGSTDTQY
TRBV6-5,ASQHRKGTTEAF
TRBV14,ASSYRGSTYNSPLH
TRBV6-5,ASSRTGAYGYT
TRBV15,ATSRQGLDSPLH
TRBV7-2,ASSPPAAKVFYGYT
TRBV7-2,ASSLDSTSGANVLT
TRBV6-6,ASSYSSGDLYGYT
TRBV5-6,ASSSPGWEGTEAF
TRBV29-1,SASGTGLPLH
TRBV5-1,ASTWSGYTETQY
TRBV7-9,ASSLGQGSGANVLT
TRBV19,ASSIDPPGPTSTDTQY
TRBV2,ASTEGVTERGGELF
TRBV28,ATQTAGQGANYGYT
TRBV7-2,ASSSGPTTEAF
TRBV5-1,ASSSAPDRGNSPLH
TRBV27,ASTPVGSGRANEQF
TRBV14,ASSREPNRVTLPPTYEQY
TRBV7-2,ASKPIRSRGRGETQY
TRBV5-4,ASSQEVGRSEQF
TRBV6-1,ASSEAYLYSNQPQH
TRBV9,ASSVVLAGGEETQY
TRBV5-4,ASSPELGNTEAF
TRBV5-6,ASSLLTGAYHQPQH
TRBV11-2,ASSFGGNTEAF
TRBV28,ASSAGLGEQY
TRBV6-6,ASSRQGGNTEAF
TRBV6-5,ASSYWQGYEQY
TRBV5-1,ASSRPAGGETQY
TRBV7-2,ASSSGQGGGYGYT
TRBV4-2,ASSQGTVANLSPLH
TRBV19,ASSIEGARHYGYT
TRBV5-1,ASSWTDNNEKLF
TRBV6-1,ASTRGDPGYEQY
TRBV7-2,ASSLVAGVTSGNTIY
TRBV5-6,ASSPGGTGSNQPQH
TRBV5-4,ASSSGQERSGNTIY
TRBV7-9,ASSLVWGQGAPDTQY
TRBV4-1,ASSQDSGRGGLETQY
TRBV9,ASSVLGGSTEAF
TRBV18,ASSPGTGELF
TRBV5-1,ASSTSGGSYEQY
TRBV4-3,ASSQEALHYEQY
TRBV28,ASSLQHRTGYGYT
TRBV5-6,ASSSGTGVAEKLF
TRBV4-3,ASSQAANSGTGGIYEQY
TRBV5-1,ASSSGTGFNQPQH